These T cell receptor beta chains were read from a single sample in a study of PD-1 blockade in classical Hodgkin lymphoma. Clones were sequenced by immunoSEQ multiplex PCR, and TCRdb holds only the in-frame ones, with some missing. The repertoire consists of 110,000 or so clones, with 80% to 90% occurring once and the leading ten covering nearly 20%. The material was peripheral blood mononuclear cells (PBMCs), obtained before the second cycle of nivolumab. Source of these receptors: a human donor with classical Hodgkin lymphoma. Both conserved end residues are part of each CDR3. Each record gives: V gene, D gene, J gene, clone size, CDR3 DNA, CDR3 protein. The D gene is left open where the match is weak. Only part of the rows carry a size: once, few, many, or a class if the clone is expanded.

>TRBV19|TRBD1|TRBJ1-2|once
TGTGCCAGTAGTCTCGGACAGGGCCCCAGCTATGGCTACACCTTC
CASSLGQGPSYGYTF
>TRBV5-4|TRBD1|TRBJ2-3|once
TGTGCCAGCAGCCAAGGGGGCACTTACACAGATACGCAGTATTTT
CASSQGGTYTDTQYF
>TRBV28|-|TRBJ2-7|-
TGTGCCAGCTATCGCAGGGGGGAATACGAGCAGTACTTC
CASYRRGEYEQYF
>TRBV5-1|-|TRBJ1-1|-
TGCGCCAGCAGGGAAACAGGGTCAGCGGTGAACACTGAAGCTTTCTTT
CASRETGSAVNTEAFF
>TRBV7-6|TRBD1|TRBJ2-7|once
TGTGCCAGCAGCCGTGGACAGGGGGCGCATTACGAGCAGTACTTC
CASSRGQGAHYEQYF
>TRBV28|-|TRBJ1-5|-
TGTGCCAGCAGTTACACCTCCAGCAATCAGCCCCAGCATTTT
CASSYTSSNQPQHF
>TRBV7-9|TRBD2|TRBJ2-7|-
TGTGCCAGCAGCTCAACTAGCGGGAGTCGTGAGCAGTACTTC
CASSSTSGSREQYF
>TRBV6-1|-|TRBJ2-5|-
TGTGCCAGCAGTGATGTAGGGTTGGGAGCAAAGGGTGAGACCCAGTACTTC
CASSDVGLGAKGETQYF
>TRBV6-5|-|TRBJ1-2|-
TGTGCCAGCAGTTACTCCGGAGTCTATGGCTACACCTTC
CASSYSGVYGYTF
>TRBV11-3|TRBD2|TRBJ2-1|-
TGTGCCAGCAGCCCACAGAGCGGGAGGGCCGTCAGTGAGCAGTTCTTC
CASSPQSGRAVSEQFF
>TRBV20-1|-|TRBJ2-1|-
TGCAGTGCTAGGGGCAGAGAGCAGTTCTTC
CSARGREQFF
>TRBV6-1|-|TRBJ2-7|-
TGTGCCAGCACCCCCCGGATTAGCTCCTACGAGCAGTACTTC
CASTPRISSYEQYF
>TRBV18|-|TRBJ2-3|-
TGTGCCAGCTCACCAACCCTAAGCACAGATACGCAGTATTTT
CASSPTLSTDTQYF
>TRBV5-4|-|TRBJ1-4|-
TGTGCCAGCAGCTTTTGGCAGTCGGATGAAAAACTGTTTTTT
CASSFWQSDEKLFF
>TRBV6-5|-|TRBJ1-2|-
TGTGCCAGCAGTGAGAGCCAGAACTATGGCTACACCTTC
CASSESQNYGYTF
>TRBV6-1|-|TRBJ1-5|-
TGTGCCAGCATGACCGGGACCTACTATCAGCCCCAGCATTTT
CASMTGTYYQPQHF
>TRBV6-1|-|TRBJ1-1|-
TGTGCCAGCAGTGAAGCACACAACACTGAAGCTTTCTTT
CASSEAHNTEAFF
>TRBV14|-|TRBJ2-2|-
TGTGCCAGCAGCCAGTTCTTAAGTGGGGCCGGGGAGCTGTTTTTT
CASSQFLSGAGELFF
>TRBV29-1|TRBD1|TRBJ1-2|-
TGCAGCGCCAACAGGAGACGGACAGGAACCTATGGCTACACCTTC
CSANRRRTGTYGYTF
>TRBV11-2|-|TRBJ1-1|-
TGTGCCAGCAGCTCCCGAGGAGGGGTGAACACTGAAGCTTTCTTT
CASSSRGGVNTEAFF
>TRBV9|TRBD2|TRBJ2-2|-
TGTGCCAGCAGCGCGACCGGGACTAGCGGGAGGTACGTCACCGGGGAGCTGTTTTTT
CASSATGTSGRYVTGELFF
>TRBV20-1|-|TRBJ1-2|-
TGCAGTGCTAGAGATTTGGGGGCTGAGACCTTC
CSARDLGAETF
>TRBV4-2|TRBD1|TRBJ1-2|-
TGTGCCAGCAGCCAGGCTTCCGACGTTGGGACAGTCGGCTATGGCTACACCTTC
CASSQASDVGTVGYGYTF
>TRBV30|-|TRBJ1-1|-
TGTGCCTGGAGTGTAGGGAGGAGGGGTGAAGCTTTCTTT
CAWSVGRRGEAFF
>TRBV6-5|-|TRBJ1-1|-
TGTGCCAGCAGTTGGGTCGAGGGAGGGAGCGCTTTCTTT
CASSWVEGGSAFF
>TRBV19|TRBD2|TRBJ2-1|-
TGTGCCAGTAGGGAACTAGCGGGAGGTTTCTACAATGAGCAGTTCTTC
CASRELAGGFYNEQFF
>TRBV18|-|TRBJ2-7|-
TGTGCCAGCTCACCTTCGACTAGTGGTCCCTACGAGCAGTACTTC
CASSPSTSGPYEQYF
>TRBV6-4|-|TRBJ2-1|-
TGTGCCAGCAGTGACTGGGAAAGGGCTGGGAATGAGCAGTTCTTC
CASSDWERAGNEQFF
>TRBV7-6|TRBD1|TRBJ1-5|-
TGTGCCAGCAGCTTATTTTCAAGACAGGGGGTTCAGCCCCAGCATTTT
CASSLFSRQGVQPQHF
>TRBV7-2|TRBD1|TRBJ2-1|-
TGTGCCAGCAGCCTTAGGGGCCGAACAGGGGGCTCTTACAATGAGCAGTTCTTC
CASSLRGRTGGSYNEQFF
>TRBV18|-|TRBJ2-2|medium-sized
TGTGCCAGCGTCGGGGACAGCGGGTTAACCGGGGAGCTGTTTTTT
CASVGDSGLTGELFF
>TRBV7-2|TRBD2|TRBJ2-3|-
TGTGCCAGCAGCTTAGCGCTAGCGGGGGGAACGCAGTATTTT
CASSLALAGGTQYF